These 6 T cell receptor beta chains came from one sample sequenced in a study of spatial heterogeneity in lung cancer. Via MiXCR, TCRdb re-called the 5' RACE reads, giving one row per CDR3 protein. This sample has about 100,000 distinct CDR3 sequences, with 3.5% to 5% found just once. As for time point: sample taken at primary tumor resection. Whole-study findings and limits: Tumor mutation counts were tracked by expanded intratumoral alpha and beta TCR counts.

No antigens are known for them. The specimen was lung tumor tissue, collected at surgery. The receptor source for this set is a male donor with early-stage non-small cell lung cancer.

Many counts were recorded for this clonotype. At one end, the junction sequence differs from germline, possibly due to a read error. This rearrangement joins TRBV7-9 to TRBJ2-7, with TRBD1 matching 10 bases. There are 15 residues in the CDR3. Germline V CDR1 and CDR2: SEHNR, FQNEAQ (reference sequence). This CDR3 reads CASSLGQGVDYEQYF. The CDR3 DNA is TGTGCCAGCAGTTTAGGACAGGGGGTTGACTACGAGCAGTACTTC.

Regarding this clonotype: A read error may explain this, as a much larger clone is one base away. For the CDR3, the DNA is TGCAGTGCTGGGGTCAGGGCCCACGAGCAGTACTTC. This translates into CSAGVRAHEQYF. The genes are TRBV20-1 and TRBJ2-7, with TRBD1 as a possible D gene (5 bases). This CDR3 has 12 residues. Trimming removed 5 bases at V and 5 bases at J, with 13 bases between. The germline CDR1 and CDR2 sequences are DFQATT and SNEGSKA (reference sequence).

This clonotype was seen a handful of times. The chain employs TRBV3-1 and TRBJ1-6; perhaps TRBD1 as D (5 bases). Germline lookup yields CDR1 LGHDT and CDR2 YNNKEL (reference sequence). The V end lost 6 bases, the J end lost 6 bases, and 9 bases lay between the germline ends. CDR3 length equals 13 residues. This chain's CDR3 is CASRGQLNSPLHF. CDR3 bases: TGTGCCAGCAGGGGGCAGCTTAATTCACCCCTCCACTTT.

This clonotype was picked up many times. The chain joins TRBV2 to TRBJ1-4; no definite D call. The CDR3 runs 15 residues. The V and J ends lost 7 bases and 0 bases respectively, with 12 bases between them. Germline CDR1 reads SNHLY; CDR2 reads FYNNEI. CDR3 bases: TGTGCCAGCATCCGGACGGCTGCAACTAATGAAAAACTGTTTTTT. As protein: CASIRTAATNEKLFF.

This clonotype was counted a few times. The chain links TRBV12-3 or TRBV12-4 to TRBJ2-7; 9 bases match TRBD1. V gave up 5 bases and J gave up 1 base; unmatched junction bases: 6. The CDR3 is 15 amino acids. CDR3 DNA sequence: TGTGCCAGCAGTCCCGAACAGGGGGCGTCCTACGAGCAGTACTTC. Its protein product is CASSPEQGASYEQYF.

There are a few counts of this clonotype. V is TRBV6-5 and J is TRBJ2-3; D is ambiguous. Trimming removed 10 bases from V and 3 bases from J, with 14 bases in between. CDR1 is MNHEY, CDR2 SVGAGI, per germline. CDR3 size: 13 residues. The CDR3 spells CAILDRATDTQYF. In DNA, the CDR3 is TGTGCCATCCTAGACCGGGCAACAGATACGCAGTATTTT.